Listed here is a single T cell receptor (beta chain). Some clones are missing from TCRdb's copy, which holds only in-frame ones; the method was immunoSEQ multiplex PCR. The sample has some 240,000 clones, 80% seen once. This entry comes from a study of blood T cell repertoires in COVID-19. CDR3 length: 15 residues. V was shortened by 2 bases and J by 3 bases, with 8 bases between the two germline ends. Germline lookup yields CDR1 MGHDK and CDR2 SYGVNS. The receptor was derived from a human donor in a cohort sampled during active COVID-19. Sequencing was done on a sample of peripheral blood. The chain links TRBV25-1 to TRBJ1-6; perhaps TRBD1 as D (6 bases). The CDR3 nucleotides are TGTGCCAGCAGTGAAACAGGGTTCTATAATTCACCCCTCCACTTT. It translates to CASSETGFYNSPLHF.